The 21 T cell receptor beta chains in this list originate from one sample, sequenced in a study of blood T cell repertoires in COVID-19. Only in-frame clones appear in the TCRdb table, and some are missing; sequencing was by immunoSEQ multiplex PCR. The data show roughly 150,000 clones, with about 88% seen just once and roughly a sixth held by the top ten. Specimen: peripheral blood. These receptors were obtained from a man between 60 and 75 years old with active or convalescent COVID-19.

This chain uses TRBV3-1 (or the pseudogene TRBV3-2) with TRBJ2-1; TRBD2 matches at 8 bases. The germline CDR1 and CDR2 sequences are LGHDT and YNNKEL (reference sequence). The CDR3 spans 17 residues. Trimming cost V 3 bases and J 6 bases; bases outside gene matches: 13. The CDR3 loop is CASSQAPGLGGLNEQFF. The CDR3 DNA reads as TGTGCCAGCAGCCAGGCACCGGGACTAGGGGGGCTCAATGAGCAGTTCTTC.

CDR3 DNA: TGTGCCAGCAGTTGGTCGACAGACTCCTTTGATGAAGCTTTCTTT. Translated: CASSWSTDSFDEAFF. The chain links TRBV6-2 or TRBV6-3 to TRBJ1-1; weak D call: TRBD1 (5 bases). The CDR3 totals 15 residues. Between the trimmed V and J ends, which lost 4 bases and 7 bases, there was a span of 19 bases. Per the germline V gene, CDR1 is MNHEY and CDR2 is SVGEGT.

As concerns this clone: This CDR3 is also generated by other DNA sequences in the sample. This sequence joins TRBV7-9 and TRBJ2-5; the match to TRBD2 covers 7 bases. Germline values: CDR1 SEHNR, CDR2 FQNEAQ (reference sequence). The trim removed 4 bases at V and 4 bases at J, leaving 6 bases unmatched. This CDR3 is 14 amino acids long. For the CDR3, the DNA is TGTGCCAGCAGCTCCGGGGGGTTAGGAGAGACCCAGTACTTC. This sequence encodes CASSSGGLGETQYF.

This chain joins TRBV29-1 and TRBJ2-2; maybe TRBD1 (5 bases). The CDR3 runs to 17 residues. The V gene lost 0 bases and the J gene lost 5 bases, with 19 bases spanning the gap. Germline CDR1 SQVTM, CDR2 ANQGSEA. The DNA of the CDR3 is TGCAGCGTTGAAGATTCGAGAAGACAGTTGGGGACCGGGGAGCTGTTTTTT. This gives the protein CSVEDSRRQLGTGELFF.

The CDR3 DNA reads TGTGCCGTAGGACTAGCGGGAGAGGTGGAGCTGTTTTTT. It yields the protein CAVGLAGEVELFF. The chain combines TRBV10-3 with TRBJ2-2, with 13 positions matching TRBD2. V trimming: 11 bases; J trimming: 10 bases; junction bases outside the gene matches: 7. Germline assignment: CDR1 ENHRY and CDR2 SYGVKD. The CDR3 is made up of 13 amino acids.

As DNA, the CDR3 is TGTGCCAGCAGCCCGGGACTGAGCTCCTACGAGCAGTACTTC. It yields the protein CASSPGLSSYEQYF. The V gene is TRBV11-1, the J gene TRBJ2-7, with D possibly TRBD2 on 6 matching bases. The germline gives CDR1 SGHAT, CDR2 FQDESV (reference sequence). The CDR3 runs 14 residues. The V gene lost 5 bases and the J gene lost 0 bases, with 11 bases spanning the gap.

This rearrangement joins TRBV6-5 to TRBJ1-6; 8 bases agree with TRBD1. The CDR3 is 14 amino acids. V lost 6 bases to trimming and J lost 7 bases; unmatched junction nucleotides: 5. Germline-derived CDR1 and CDR2 are MNHEY and SVGAGI. In nucleotides, the CDR3 is TGTGCCAGCAGGGGTACAGGGGGGAATTCACCCCTCCACTTT. Its translation is CASRGTGGNSPLHF.

The rearrangement links TRBV20-1 to TRBJ2-1; 9 bases agree with TRBD2. The CDR3 has 14 amino acids. With V trimmed by 3 bases and J by 3 bases, 3 bases remained unmatched. Germline V gives CDR1 DFQATT, CDR2 SNEGSKA (reference sequence). CDR3 nucleotides: TGCAGTGCTAGTTCTAGCGGGGACTACAATGAGCAGTTCTTC. It is translated as CSASSSGDYNEQFF.

This chain links TRBV11-3 with TRBJ2-1; 7 nucleotides line up with TRBD2. The CDR3 is made up of 19 amino acids. Germline assignment: CDR1 SGHNT and CDR2 YENEEA. V lost 4 bases and J lost 2; bases outside the gene matches: 17. The CDR3 protein is CASSSGLGEGVGPYNEQFF. DNA of the CDR3: TGTGCCAGCAGCTCCGGACTAGGGGAAGGGGTGGGTCCCTACAATGAGCAGTTCTTC.

The chain uses TRBV7-9 and TRBJ1-1; D gene ambiguous. The CDR3 extends over 13 amino acids. The ends were cut back, 3 bases at V and 6 bases at J, with 11 bases in the middle. Germline V CDR1 and CDR2: SEHNR, FQNEAQ (reference sequence). Written as DNA, the CDR3 is TGTGCCAGCAGCTTCATGATTCGGGCTGAAGCTTTCTTT. Its protein product is CASSFMIRAEAFF. The whole variable domain, remainder taken from reference TRBV7-9 and TRBJ1-1, is DTGVSQNPRHKITKRGQNVTFRCDPISEHNRLYWYRQTLGQGPEFLTYFQNEAQLEKSRLLSDRFSAERPKGSFSTLEIQRTEQGDSAMYLCASSFMIRAEAFFGQGTRLTVV.

The chain combines TRBV19 with TRBJ1-2; maybe TRBD1 (5 bases). The V gene's germline CDR1 is LNHDA and CDR2 SQIVND (reference sequence). Trimming took 4 bases from V and 0 from J, leaving 12 bases between them. This CDR3 spans 15 amino acids. CDR3 sequence: CASSKESTANYGYTF. As DNA, the CDR3 is TGTGCCAGTAGTAAGGAATCGACAGCTAACTATGGCTACACCTTC.

V is TRBV24-1 and J is TRBJ2-1, with 13 bases matching TRBD2. Germline CDR1 and CDR2: KGHDR and SFDVKD. Trimming cost V 4 bases and J 8 bases; bases outside gene matches: 4. The CDR3 extends over 15 amino acids. The CDR3 region is CATSDGTSGKYEQFF. The CDR3, as DNA: TGTGCCACCAGTGACGGGACTAGCGGGAAGTATGAGCAGTTCTTC.

This sequence joins TRBV7-2 and TRBJ2-1, with TRBD1 identical over 9 bases. After removal of 8 bases from V and 7 bases from J, the junction contained 21 bases not matched to a gene. The CDR3 extends over 18 amino acids. Per the germline V gene, CDR1 is SGHTA and CDR2 is FQGNSA. CDR3 DNA: TGTGCCAGCTATTTTTTATCCCTGGGACAGGGTGCACAAAATGAGCAGTTCTTC. This translates into CASYFLSLGQGAQNEQFF. The variable domain in full, with the rest retrieved from reference TRBV7-2 and TRBJ2-1, is GAGVSQSPSNKVTEKGKDVELRCDPISGHTALYWYRQSLGQGLEFLIYFQGNSAPDKSGLPSDRFSAERTGGSVSTLTIQRTQQEDSAVYLCASYFLSLGQGAQNEQFFGPGTRLTVL.

A single count supports this clone. The chain links TRBV19 to TRBJ2-3, with D possibly matching TRBD2 (5 bases). Looked up from germline, CDR1 is LNHDA and CDR2 is SQIVND (reference sequence). Trimming took 3 bases from V and 2 from J, leaving 12 bases between them. CDR3 length: 15 amino acids. CDR3 loop: CASSIGVLNTDTQYF. In DNA form, the CDR3 reads TGTGCCAGTAGTATCGGGGTACTGAACACAGATACGCAGTATTTT.

The chain joins TRBV3-1 (or the pseudogene TRBV3-2) to TRBJ2-1; 9 nucleotides agree with TRBD1. Germline loops: CDR1 LGHDT, CDR2 YNNKEL (reference sequence). V lost 4 bases and J lost 2; bases outside the gene matches: 3. The CDR3 is 15 amino acids. The CDR3 DNA reads TGTGCCAGCAGCCGCACAGGGGGCACCTACAATGAGCAGTTCTTC. It specifies CASSRTGGTYNEQFF.

The chain joins TRBV6-4 to TRBJ2-1; D might be TRBD2 (6 bases). CDR3 length: 17 amino acids. Germline loops: CDR1 MRHNA, CDR2 SNTAGT. V was clipped by 8 bases and J by 0 bases, with 20 bases between them. The CDR3 nucleotides read TGTGCCAGCCTCCGACCAATAGCGGAGAGCTCCTACAATGAGCAGTTCTTC. This encodes CASLRPIAESSYNEQFF.

The chain has TRBV15 and TRBJ2-1; TRBD2 agrees at 10 bases. After removal of 0 bases from V and 14 bases from J, the junction contained 7 bases not matched to a gene. The CDR3 has 14 amino acids. Germline loops: CDR1 LNHNV, CDR2 YYDKDF (reference sequence). CDR3 sequence reads: CATSRDLAGESKFF. The CDR3 region has the DNA TGTGCCACCAGCAGAGACCTAGCGGGAGAAAGTAAGTTCTTC.

J is TRBJ1-2 and V is TRBV28; D not certain. The length of the CDR3 is 13 residues. Germline-derived CDR1 and CDR2 are MDHEN and SYDVKM. Trimming stripped 6 bases from V and 0 bases from J, with 8 bases between. CDR3 bases: TGTGCCAGCAGGGCAGGCTCTAACTATGGCTACACCTTC. This sequence encodes CASRAGSNYGYTF.

This clone was seen a few times. The chain uses TRBV16 and TRBJ1-1; a possible D gene is TRBD1 (6 bases). With 1 base removed from V and 0 bases from J, the gap between germline ends came to 9 bases. The CDR3 extends over 15 amino acids. Germline V gene data show CDR1 as KGHSY and CDR2 as FQNENV. The CDR3 coding sequence is TGTGCCAGCAGCCAATTTGACAGGATGAACACTGAAGCTTTCTTT. Protein: CASSQFDRMNTEAFF.

V and J are TRBV3-1 (or the pseudogene TRBV3-2) and TRBJ1-5; D unclear. V was cut by 1 base and J by 5 bases, with 3 bases left in between. The CDR3 contains 12 residues. CDR1 and CDR2 from the germline V gene are LGHDT and YNNKEL (reference sequence). This CDR3 is CASSQGDQPQHF. CDR3 DNA: TGTGCCAGCAGCCAAGGAGATCAGCCCCAGCATTTT.

This chain joins TRBV5-4 and TRBJ2-6; 8 bases line up with TRBD2. The germline CDR1 and CDR2 sequences are SGHNT and YYREEE (reference sequence). The CDR3 covers 17 residues. Trimming removed 4 bases from V and 0 bases from J; junction bases left unmatched: 6. DNA of the CDR3: TGTGCCAGCAGCATCGGGACTAGGGTCTCTGGGGCCAACGTCCTGACTTTC. It specifies CASSIGTRVSGANVLTF.